This TCR beta chain comes out of a study of T cell repertoires in cytomegalovirus infection. Study at large: Researchers turned to recently identified HLA-C-restricted CMV epitopes as well as well-studied HLA-B-restricted ones. Public TCR beta signature analysis indicated the presence of both CMV infection and matching HLA type.

TCRdb re-called the reads through MiXCR, storing one row per CDR3 protein. This table has 450,000 to 550,000 distinct CDR3 sequences, 42% appearing once. This clonotype turned up a few times. Its antigen remains unidentified. Trimming left V 3 bases short and J 3 bases short, with 11 bases between. There are 14 residues in the CDR3. Looked up from germline, CDR1 is MDHEN and CDR2 is SYDVKM. The material sequenced was cultured PBMCs, taken from culture after CMV antigen stimulation. This receptor was obtained from a human donor in good health (CMV status not recorded). Some clones in this sample may be carry-over from other donors' samples. This chain connects TRBV28 to TRBJ2-5; possibly TRBD1 for D (6 bases). CDR3: CASSFGGGEETQYF. The CDR3 DNA sequence: TGTGCCAGCAGTTTTGGTGGGGGCGAAGAGACCCAGTACTTC.